The 19 T cell receptor beta chains given below trace back to one sample, sequenced in a study of shared clonotypes between healthy human individuals. Produced via immunoSEQ multiplex PCR; TCRdb's table is partial and in-frame only. The sample shows 780,000 or so clones, over 60% of them seen only once. Specimen: memory CD4+ T cells sorted from blood. The subset here: CD45RA-negative fraction. Receptors originate from a woman younger than 45 in good health.

The gene calls are TRBV7-9 and TRBJ2-5; D gene uncertain. The length of the CDR3 is 13 residues. V gave up 4 bases and J gave up 5 bases, with 11 bases separating them. Germline CDR1 SEHNR, CDR2 FQNEAQ (reference sequence). CDR3: CASSSNYKETQYF. Written as DNA, the CDR3 is TGTGCCAGCAGCTCGAATTATAAGGAGACCCAGTACTTC.

The sample holds one count of this clone. J is TRBJ2-5 and V is TRBV9; TRBD1 agrees at 9 bases. V was pared by 4 bases and J by 1 base, with 8 bases of the junction left unmatched. This CDR3 region has 16 residues. Germline V CDR1 and CDR2: SGDLS, YYNGEE. In nucleotides, the CDR3 is TGTGCCAGCAGCAAGTGGACAGGGGAACTCCAAGAGACCCAGTACTTC. It specifies CASSKWTGELQETQYF.

CDR3 nucleotide sequence: TGTGCCAGCAGCCACCGGGTACAGAAGCAGTACTTC. Its protein product is CASSHRVQKQYF. This sequence joins TRBV14 and TRBJ2-7; the D is unclear. Trimming pared 3 bases from V and 8 bases from J, leaving 11 bases between. CDR3 length equals 12 residues. Germline V gives CDR1 SGHDN, CDR2 FVKESK.

The chain is built from TRBV7-9 and TRBJ2-1; 9 bases align to TRBD1. CDR1 and CDR2 from the germline V gene are SEHNR and FQNEAQ (reference sequence). The CDR3 has 16 residues. The trim removed 4 bases at V and 7 bases at J, leaving 11 bases unmatched. The CDR3 DNA is TGTGCCAGCAGCTGGACCGGGACAGGGAGTTCTAATGAGCAGTTCTTC. Translating it yields CASSWTGTGSSNEQFF.

The chain is built from TRBV28 and TRBJ1-1; no firm D call. The CDR3 sequence is 14 residues long. With 3 bases removed from V and 0 bases from J, the gap between germline ends came to 8 bases. CDR1 and CDR2 from the germline V gene are MDHEN and SYDVKM. DNA for the CDR3: TGTGCCAGCAGTTTGGAGGGCGTGAACACTGAAGCTTTCTTT. Amino acid sequence: CASSLEGVNTEAFF.

The chain joins TRBV7-9 to TRBJ2-1; 12 bases match TRBD2. Trimming cost V 6 bases and J 7 bases; bases outside gene matches: 7. The CDR3 is 15 amino acids. Germline V gene lookup returns CDR1 SEHNR and CDR2 FQNEAQ (reference sequence). The DNA of the CDR3 is TGTGCCAGCAGACCGGGACTAGCGGGCCTTAATGAGCAGTTCTTC. It codes for CASRPGLAGLNEQFF.

The J gene is TRBJ1-1, the V gene TRBV19; perhaps TRBD1 as D (5 bases). Trimming cost V 3 bases and J 0 bases, with 11 bases left between them. This CDR3 has 15 residues. CDR1 and CDR2 (germline): LNHDA, SQIVND (reference sequence). The CDR3 DNA reads as TGTGCCAGTAGTATGGCGGGGCAGATGAACACTGAAGCTTTCTTT. This translates into CASSMAGQMNTEAFF.

A note on this clone: Within the sample, other DNA sequences also encode this same CDR3. This CDR3 is CASSLTVTQETQYF. The CDR3 DNA is TGCGCCAGCAGCCTAACCGTAACCCAAGAGACCCAGTACTTC. V gene TRBV5-1 combines with J gene TRBJ2-5; D not certain. The CDR3 has 14 residues. Trimming shortened V by 4 bases and J by 1 base, and 11 bases separated the two germline ends. Germline-derived CDR1 and CDR2 are SGHRS and YFSETQ.

This clone came up a few times. The gene calls are TRBV18 and TRBJ1-4; D ambiguous. CDR1 and CDR2 from the germline V gene are KGHSH and LQKENI. V was pared by 3 bases and J by 8 bases, with 4 bases between. The CDR3 spans 11 residues. CDR3 sequence: CASSPGEKLFF. The DNA for the CDR3 is TGTGCCAGCTCACCGGGAGAAAAACTGTTTTTT.

V gene TRBV5-1 combines with J gene TRBJ2-3; the match to TRBD2 covers 12 bases. This CDR3 contains 17 residues. The junction had 2 bases not matched to a gene; V was cut back by 0 bases and J by 0 bases. Looked up from germline, CDR1 is SGHRS and CDR2 is YFSETQ. DNA for the CDR3: TGCGCCAGCAGCTTGGTCCTAGCGGGAGGGAGCACAGATACGCAGTATTTT. Protein product: CASSLVLAGGSTDTQYF. Based on the CDR3 plus reference TRBV5-1 and TRBJ2-3, the full variable domain is KAGVTQTPRYLIKTRGQQVTLSCSPISGHRSVSWYQQTPGQGLQFLFEYFSETQRNKGNFPGRFSGRQFSNSRSEMNVSTLELGDSALYLCASSLVLAGGSTDTQYFGPGTRLTVL.

The rearrangement joins TRBV7-7 to TRBJ2-5; 7 positions match TRBD2. With 0 bases clipped from V and 5 bases from J, the junction kept 6 bases outside the gene matches. The CDR3 is 15 residues long. The germline CDR1 and CDR2 sequences are SSHAT and FNYEAQ (reference sequence). CDR3 protein: CASSLAGGKAETQYF. DNA for the CDR3: TGTGCCAGCAGCTTAGCGGGAGGGAAGGCGGAGACCCAGTACTTC.

Of note for this clone: A read error may be the cause here, since a much bigger clone is one base away. The V call is TRBV25-1, the J call TRBJ1-1, with D possibly being TRBD1 (6 bases). The ends were cut back, 6 bases at V and 2 bases at J, with 10 bases in the middle. The CDR3 totals 13 residues. Germline CDR1 is MGHDK and CDR2 is SYGVNS. CDR3 protein: CASSRQENTEAFF. CDR3 bases: TGTGCCAGCAGCCGACAGGAAAACACTGAAGCTTTCTTT.

The CDR3 protein is CASSLTPYRSGTEKKLFF. The CDR3 coding sequence is TGTGCCAGCAGTTTAACACCATATCGTTCCGGGACAGAGAAAAAACTGTTTTTT. The genes are TRBV27 and TRBJ1-4, with 7 nucleotides matching TRBD1. The CDR3 runs to 18 residues. After removal of 2 bases from V and 9 bases from J, the junction contained 18 bases not matched to a gene. Germline V lookup: CDR1 MNHEY, CDR2 SMNVEV (reference sequence).

The chain has TRBV11-2 and TRBJ2-5; 9 bases match TRBD2. The germline gives CDR1 SGHAT, CDR2 FQNNGV. J lost 4 bases, V lost 1 base, and 4 bases had no gene match. This CDR3 region has 15 residues. The CDR3 reads CASSLGGLAAETQYF. As DNA, the CDR3 is TGTGCCAGCAGCTTAGGGGGACTAGCCGCAGAGACCCAGTACTTC.

This clone was seen a few times. The chain carries TRBV7-2 and TRBJ2-7; possible D gene TRBD1, 7 bases. There are 14 residues in the CDR3. The germline V gene encodes CDR1 SGHTA and CDR2 FQGNSA. With 5 bases removed from V and 3 bases from J, the gap between germline ends came to 14 bases. CDR3 sequence reads: CASSTGDSYYEQYF. Here the CDR3 DNA reads TGTGCCAGCAGCACGGGGGACAGCTACTACGAGCAGTACTTC.

A single count supports this clone. This sequence is one base from a far larger clone and is likely a read error. As DNA, the CDR3 is TGCGCCAGCAGCTGGCAAGAGACCCAGTACTTC. Translating gives CASSWQETQYF. This rearrangement joins TRBV5-1 to TRBJ2-5; no definite D call. V gave up 3 bases and J gave up 2 bases, with 2 bases separating them. CDR1 and CDR2 (germline): SGHRS, YFSETQ. The CDR3 runs 11 residues.

This clone was observed a few times. V gene TRBV4-2 combines with J gene TRBJ2-1, with 9 bases matching TRBD1. This CDR3 has 15 residues. The V gene's germline CDR1 is LGHNA and CDR2 YNFKEQ. V shed 4 bases, J shed 6 bases, and the junction held 7 bases outside the gene matches. The chain's CDR3 is CASSPQDRGGNEQFF. CDR3 DNA: TGTGCCAGCAGCCCCCAGGACAGGGGAGGCAATGAGCAGTTCTTC.

This sequence joins TRBV6-1 and TRBJ2-7, with D perhaps given as TRBD1 or TRBD2 (5 bases each). The V gene's germline CDR1 is MNHNS and CDR2 SASEGT. The CDR3 is 15 amino acids. With 8 bases removed from V and 0 bases from J, the gap between germline ends came to 17 bases. CDR3: CASLTPGRRSYEQYF. The CDR3 DNA follows: TGTGCCAGCCTTACCCCGGGACGCCGCTCCTACGAGCAGTACTTC.

This chain joins TRBV7-9 and TRBJ2-1; D possibly corresponds to TRBD1 (6 bases). This CDR3 region has 16 residues. V gave up 2 bases and J gave up 8 bases, with 19 bases separating them. Germline V gives CDR1 SEHNR, CDR2 FQNEAQ (reference sequence). Here the CDR3 reads CASSLWDNAVADEQFF. CDR3 in DNA: TGTGCCAGCAGCTTATGGGACAATGCTGTTGCCGATGAGCAGTTCTTC.